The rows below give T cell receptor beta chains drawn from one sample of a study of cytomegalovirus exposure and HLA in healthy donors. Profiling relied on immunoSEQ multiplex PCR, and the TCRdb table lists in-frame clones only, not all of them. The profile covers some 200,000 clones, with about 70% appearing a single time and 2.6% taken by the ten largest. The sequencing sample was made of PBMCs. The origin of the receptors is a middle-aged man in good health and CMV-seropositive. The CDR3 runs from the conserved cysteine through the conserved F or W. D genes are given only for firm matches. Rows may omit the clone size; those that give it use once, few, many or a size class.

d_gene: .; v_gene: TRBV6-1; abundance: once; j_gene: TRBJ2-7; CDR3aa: CASSDQGPIGNEQYF; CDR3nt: TGTGCCAGCAGTGACCAGGGCCCTATTGGCAACGAGCAGTACTTC
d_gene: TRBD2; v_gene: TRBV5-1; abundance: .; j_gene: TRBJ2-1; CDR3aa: CASSLGLAVNEQFF; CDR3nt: TGCGCCAGCAGTTTGGGACTAGCGGTAAATGAGCAGTTCTTC
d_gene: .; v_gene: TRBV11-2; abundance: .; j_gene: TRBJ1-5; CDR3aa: CASSSRGDQPQHF; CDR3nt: TGTGCCAGCAGCTCTCGGGGGGATCAGCCCCAGCATTTT
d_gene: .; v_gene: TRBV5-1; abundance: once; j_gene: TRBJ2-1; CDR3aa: CASSLAGTTNEQFF; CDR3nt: TGCGCCAGCAGCTTGGCCGGGACAACGAATGAGCAGTTCTTC
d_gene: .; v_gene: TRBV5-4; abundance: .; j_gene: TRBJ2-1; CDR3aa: CASSLGGDIYNEQFF; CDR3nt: TGTGCCAGCAGCTTGGGGGGGGATATCTACAATGAGCAGTTCTTC
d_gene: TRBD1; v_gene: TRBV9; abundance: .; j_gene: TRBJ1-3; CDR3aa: CASSFDRVAGNTIYF; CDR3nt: TGTGCCAGCAGCTTCGACAGGGTCGCTGGAAACACCATATATTTT
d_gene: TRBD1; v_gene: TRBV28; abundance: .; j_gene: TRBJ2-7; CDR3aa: CASSFQGQGDEQYF; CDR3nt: TGTGCCAGCAGTTTTCAAGGACAGGGCGACGAGCAGTACTTC
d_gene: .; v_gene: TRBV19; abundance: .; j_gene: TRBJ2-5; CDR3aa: CASSMGGLQQETQYF; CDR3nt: TGTGCCAGTAGTATGGGGGGATTGCAACAAGAGACCCAGTACTTC
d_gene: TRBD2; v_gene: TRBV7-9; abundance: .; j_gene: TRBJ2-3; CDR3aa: CASSFSGGTTDTQYF; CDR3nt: TGTGCCAGCAGCTTTAGCGGGGGAACCACAGATACGCAGTATTTT
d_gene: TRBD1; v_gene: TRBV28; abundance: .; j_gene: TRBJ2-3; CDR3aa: CASSPGQGTDTQYF; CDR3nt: TGTGCCAGCAGTCCGGGACAGGGGACAGATACGCAGTATTTT
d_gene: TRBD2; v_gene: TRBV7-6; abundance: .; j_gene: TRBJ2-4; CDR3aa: CASSLDGSGGADVSKNIQYF; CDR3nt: TGTGCCAGCAGCTTAGATGGTAGCGGGGGGGCTGATGTGAGCAAAAACATTCAGTACTTC
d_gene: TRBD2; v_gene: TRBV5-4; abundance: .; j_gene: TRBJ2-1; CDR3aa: CASSSVAGGRNEQFF; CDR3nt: TGTGCCAGCAGCTCCGTAGCGGGGGGGCGGAATGAGCAGTTCTTC
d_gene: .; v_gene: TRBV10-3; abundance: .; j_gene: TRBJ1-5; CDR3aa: CAISEVMGQGGNQPQHF; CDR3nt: TGTGCCATCAGTGAGGTGATGGGGCAGGGTGGCAATCAGCCCCAGCATTTT
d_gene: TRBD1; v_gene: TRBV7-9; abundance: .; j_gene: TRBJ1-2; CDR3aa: CSSSPGQGASYTF; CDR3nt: TGTTCCAGCAGCCCAGGACAGGGGGCTAGCTACACCTTC
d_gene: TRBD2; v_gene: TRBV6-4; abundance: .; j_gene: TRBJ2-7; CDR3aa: CASKLAGVLSYEQYF; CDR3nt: TGTGCCAGCAAGTTAGCGGGGGTTCTCTCCTACGAGCAGTACTTC
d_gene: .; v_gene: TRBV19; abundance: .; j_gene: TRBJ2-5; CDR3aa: CASRQQETQYF; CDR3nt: TGTGCCAGCAGACAGCAAGAGACCCAGTACTTC
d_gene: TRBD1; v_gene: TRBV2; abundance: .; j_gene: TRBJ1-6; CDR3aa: CASSAEQGRPPLHF; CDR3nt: TGTGCCAGTTCGGCCGAACAGGGGCGTCCACCCCTCCACTTT
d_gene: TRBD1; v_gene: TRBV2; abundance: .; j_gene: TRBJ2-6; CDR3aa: CASSVGDRVRF; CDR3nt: TGTGCCAGCAGTGTTGGAGACAGGGTGCGATTC
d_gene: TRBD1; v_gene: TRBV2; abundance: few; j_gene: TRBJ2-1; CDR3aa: CASRSRTGGGEQFF; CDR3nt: TGTGCCAGCAGGAGTCGGACAGGGGGCGGTGAGCAGTTCTTC
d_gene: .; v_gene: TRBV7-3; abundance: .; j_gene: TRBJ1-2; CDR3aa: CASSLNRAGDYGYTF; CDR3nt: TGTGCCAGCAGCTTAAACAGGGCTGGAGACTATGGCTACACCTTC
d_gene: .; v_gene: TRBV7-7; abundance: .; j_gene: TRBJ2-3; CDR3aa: CASSSTSTDTQYF; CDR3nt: TGTGCCAGCAGCTCTACGAGCACAGATACGCAGTATTTT
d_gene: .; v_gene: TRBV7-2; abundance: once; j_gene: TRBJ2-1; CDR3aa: CASSLVAGSTYNEQFF; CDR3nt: TGTGCCAGCAGCTTAGTGGCGGGGAGCACCTACAATGAGCAGTTCTTC
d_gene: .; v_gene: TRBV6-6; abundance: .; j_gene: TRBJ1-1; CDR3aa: CASSYEQVGNTEAFF; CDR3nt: TGTGCCAGCAGTTACGAGCAGGTAGGGAACACTGAAGCTTTCTTT
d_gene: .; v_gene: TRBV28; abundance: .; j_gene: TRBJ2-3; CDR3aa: CASSPMTAPVTDTQYF; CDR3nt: TGTGCCAGCAGCCCGATGACAGCGCCCGTAACAGATACGCAGTATTTT
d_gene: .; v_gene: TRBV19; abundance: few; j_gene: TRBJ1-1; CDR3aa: CASSMQGIHTEAFF; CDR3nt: TGTGCCAGTAGTATGCAGGGTATCCACACTGAAGCTTTCTTT
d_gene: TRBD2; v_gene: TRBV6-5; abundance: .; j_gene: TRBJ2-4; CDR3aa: CASSLPSGGKNIQYF; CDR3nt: TGTGCCAGCAGTTTGCCTAGCGGGGGCAAAAACATTCAGTACTTC
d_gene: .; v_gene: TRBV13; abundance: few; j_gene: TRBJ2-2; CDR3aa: CASSLTGNLTGELFF; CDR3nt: TGTGCCAGCAGCTTGACTGGAAATCTCACCGGGGAGCTGTTTTTT
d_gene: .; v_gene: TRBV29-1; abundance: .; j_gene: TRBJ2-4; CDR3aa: CSVETPGNIQYF; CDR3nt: TGCAGCGTAGAAACCCCAGGAAACATTCAGTACTTC
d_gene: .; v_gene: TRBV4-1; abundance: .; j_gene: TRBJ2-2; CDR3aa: CASRDRDTNTGELFF; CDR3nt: TGCGCCAGCAGAGACCGGGACACGAACACCGGGGAGCTGTTTTTT
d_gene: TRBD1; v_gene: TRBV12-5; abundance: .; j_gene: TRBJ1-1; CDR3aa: CASGKQGTSGVNTEAFF; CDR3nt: TGTGCTAGTGGTAAACAGGGGACGAGCGGCGTGAACACTGAAGCTTTCTTT
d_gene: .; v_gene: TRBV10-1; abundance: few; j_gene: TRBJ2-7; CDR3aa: CATQGDRHEQYF; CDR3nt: TGCGCCACCCAGGGTGATAGGCACGAGCAGTACTTC
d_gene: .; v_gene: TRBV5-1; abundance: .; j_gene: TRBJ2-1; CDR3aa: CASSLTFDRPPGNEQFF; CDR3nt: TGCGCCAGCAGCTTGACCTTCGACAGGCCCCCCGGGAATGAGCAGTTCTTC
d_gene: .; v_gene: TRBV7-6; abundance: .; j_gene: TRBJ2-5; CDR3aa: CASSLRGGEETQYF; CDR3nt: TGTGCCAGCAGTCTCCGAGGAGGGGAAGAGACCCAGTACTTC
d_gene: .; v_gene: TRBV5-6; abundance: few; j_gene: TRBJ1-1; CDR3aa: CASSLGDSNTEAFF; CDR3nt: TGTGCCAGCAGCTTGGGAGATAGTAACACTGAAGCTTTCTTT
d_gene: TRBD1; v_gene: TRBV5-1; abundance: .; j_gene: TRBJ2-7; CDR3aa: CASSLGQGLGEQYF; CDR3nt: TGCGCCAGCAGCTTGGGACAGGGTCTGGGTGAGCAGTACTTC
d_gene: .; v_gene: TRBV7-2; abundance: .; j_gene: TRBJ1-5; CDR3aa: CAMRRGTGNQPQHF; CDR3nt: TGTGCCATGCGGCGGGGGACTGGCAATCAGCCCCAGCATTTT
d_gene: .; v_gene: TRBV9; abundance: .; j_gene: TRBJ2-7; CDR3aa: CASSVVDEGGPGEQYF; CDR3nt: TGTGCCAGCAGCGTAGTTGATGAGGGGGGGCCGGGTGAGCAGTACTTC
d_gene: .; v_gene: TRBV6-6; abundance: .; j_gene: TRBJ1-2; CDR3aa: CASREDGIFGNGYTF; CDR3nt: TGTGCCAGCAGGGAGGACGGAATCTTTGGCAATGGCTACACCTTC
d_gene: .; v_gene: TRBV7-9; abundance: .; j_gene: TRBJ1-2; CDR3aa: CASSLGPGGYTF; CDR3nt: TGTGCCAGCTCCCTGGGCCCGGGAGGCTACACCTTC
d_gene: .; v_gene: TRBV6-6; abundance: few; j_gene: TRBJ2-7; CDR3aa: CASSSDRYEQYF; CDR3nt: TGTGCCAGCAGTTCGGACAGATACGAGCAGTACTTC
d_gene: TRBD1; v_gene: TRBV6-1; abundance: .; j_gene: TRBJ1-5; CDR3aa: CASSPGTDSNQPQHF; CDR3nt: TGTGCCAGCAGTCCCGGGACAGATAGCAATCAGCCCCAGCATTTT
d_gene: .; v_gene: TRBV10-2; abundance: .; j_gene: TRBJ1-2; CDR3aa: CASSAGVAVGGYTF; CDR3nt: TGCGCCAGCAGCGCGGGGGTCGCTGTGGGGGGCTACACCTTC
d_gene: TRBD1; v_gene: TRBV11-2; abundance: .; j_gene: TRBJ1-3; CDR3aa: CASSFRQGSGNTIYF; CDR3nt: TGTGCCAGCAGCTTCCGACAGGGATCTGGAAACACCATATATTTT
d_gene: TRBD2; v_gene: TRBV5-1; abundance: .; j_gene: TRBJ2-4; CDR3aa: CASSIAMGLVNIQYF; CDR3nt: TGCGCCAGCAGCATAGCAATGGGACTAGTGAACATTCAGTACTTC
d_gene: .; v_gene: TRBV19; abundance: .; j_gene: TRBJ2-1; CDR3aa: CASSPMGGGALGQFF; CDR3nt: TGTGCCAGTAGTCCCATGGGTGGAGGGGCCCTGGGGCAGTTCTTC
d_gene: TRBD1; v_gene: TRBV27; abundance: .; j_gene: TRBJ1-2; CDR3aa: CASSPGTGRRYTF; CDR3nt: TGTGCCAGCAGCCCCGGGACAGGCAGAAGGTACACCTTC
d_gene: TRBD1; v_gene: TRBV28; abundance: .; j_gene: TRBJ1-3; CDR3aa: CASSLYGQGGNTIYF; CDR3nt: TGTGCCAGCAGTTTATACGGACAGGGGGGAAACACCATATATTTT
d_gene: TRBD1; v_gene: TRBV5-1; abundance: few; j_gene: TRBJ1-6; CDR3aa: CASSPGQGNYSPLHF; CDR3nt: TGCGCCAGCAGCCCGGGACAGGGAAACTATTCACCCCTCCACTTT
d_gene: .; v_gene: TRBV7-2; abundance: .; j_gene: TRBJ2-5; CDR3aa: CASTGGIASETQYF; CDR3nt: TGTGCCAGCACAGGTGGAATAGCGAGCGAGACCCAGTACTTC
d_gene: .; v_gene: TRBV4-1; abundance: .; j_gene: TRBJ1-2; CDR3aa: CASSQGSGFSLNGYTF; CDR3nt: TGCGCCAGCAGCCAAGGATCAGGGTTTAGTCTTAATGGCTACACCTTC
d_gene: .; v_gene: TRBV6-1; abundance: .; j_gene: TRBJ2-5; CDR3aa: CASSENSGGLQETQYF; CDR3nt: TGTGCCAGCAGTGAAAATTCCGGTGGGCTCCAAGAGACCCAGTACTTC
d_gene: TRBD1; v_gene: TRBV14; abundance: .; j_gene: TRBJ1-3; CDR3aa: CASSQGRGLPSGNTISF; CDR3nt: TGTGCCAGCAGCCAAGGCAGGGGGCTCCCCTCTGGAAACACCATATCTTTT
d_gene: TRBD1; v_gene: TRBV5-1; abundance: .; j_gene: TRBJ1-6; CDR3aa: CASSRLSIGTENSPLHF; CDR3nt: TGCGCCAGCAGCCGTCTAAGTATTGGGACAGAAAATTCACCCCTCCACTTT
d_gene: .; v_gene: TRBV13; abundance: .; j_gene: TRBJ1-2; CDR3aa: CASSVTAYYGYTF; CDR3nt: TGTGCCAGCAGCGTAACAGCCTACTATGGCTACACCTTC